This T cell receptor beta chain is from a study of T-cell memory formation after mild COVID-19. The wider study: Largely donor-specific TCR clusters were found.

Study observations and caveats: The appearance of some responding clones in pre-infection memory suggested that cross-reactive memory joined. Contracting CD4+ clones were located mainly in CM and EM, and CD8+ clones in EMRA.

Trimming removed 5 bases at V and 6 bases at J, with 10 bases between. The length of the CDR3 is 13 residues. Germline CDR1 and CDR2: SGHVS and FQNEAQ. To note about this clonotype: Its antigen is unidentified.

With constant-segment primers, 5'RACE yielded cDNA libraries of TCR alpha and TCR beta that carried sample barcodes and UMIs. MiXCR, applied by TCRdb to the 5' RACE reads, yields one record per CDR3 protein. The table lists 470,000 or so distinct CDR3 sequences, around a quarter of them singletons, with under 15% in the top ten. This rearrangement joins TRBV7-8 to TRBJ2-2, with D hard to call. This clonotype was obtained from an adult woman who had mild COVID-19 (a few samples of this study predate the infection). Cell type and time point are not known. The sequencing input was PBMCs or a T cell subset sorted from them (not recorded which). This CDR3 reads CASSGAGAGELFF. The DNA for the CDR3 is TGTGCCAGCAGCGGCGCTGGGGCCGGGGAGCTGTTTTTT. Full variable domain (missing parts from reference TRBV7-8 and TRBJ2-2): GAGVSQSPRYKVAKRGQDVALRCDPISGHVSLFWYQQALGQGPEFLTYFQNEAQLDKSGLPSDRFFAERPEGSVSTLKIQRTQQEDSAVYLCASSGAGAGELFFGEGSRLTVL.